There are a few counts of the clone carrying this T cell receptor (beta chain). Antigen unknown. Researchers picked out CD4+ and CD8+ T cells from PBMCs by sorting. These data are taken from a study of CD8+ T cells in alopecia areata. CDR1 and CDR2 from the germline V gene are SQVTM and ANQGSEA. This CDR3 has 14 residues. V shed 7 bases and J shed 1 base, with 17 bases lying between them. General study results and limits: Lesional scalp displayed greater clonality than normal scalp, most notably in alopecia totalis/universalis. Between patients, shared TCR sequences were less clear than in mice. This was possibly due in part to HLA diversity in the patient population.

Reverse transcription of extracted RNA yielded cDNA, which provided the sequencing template. The data were produced by immunoSEQ multiplex PCR, yet TCRdb's version contains in-frame clones alone and is incomplete. The sample carries 65,000 to 95,000 clones, about 51% recorded once. The chain links TRBV29-1 to TRBJ2-7; TRBD2 might be the D (5 bases). The clonotype was recovered from a human donor with alopecia areata. Sequenced material: NKG2D-high CD8+ T cells sorted from blood. The CDR3 DNA is TGCAGCGGGGTCGGTACGGGGAATTCCTACGAGCAGTACTTC. Translated, it gives CSGVGTGNSYEQYF.